The rows below give T cell receptor beta chains drawn from one sample of a study of blood T cell repertoires in COVID-19. The data were produced by immunoSEQ multiplex PCR, yet TCRdb's version contains in-frame clones alone and is incomplete. The sample consists of some 220,000 clones, around 85% of them appearing once. The sequenced material came from PBMCs or T cells enriched from blood (not recorded which). These receptors originate from a woman aged 50 to 65 in a cohort exposed to, infected with or recovered from COVID-19 (not recorded which). Each CDR3 is given with its conserved first and last residue. Fields, in order: CDR3 protein, V gene, J gene.

CDR3: CASSLASTVIGTDTQYF
V: TRBV7-9
J: TRBJ2-3

CDR3: CASSEGGPISPLHF
V: TRBV25-1
J: TRBJ1-6

CDR3: CASSQDDRAAAFF
V: TRBV4-2
J: TRBJ1-1

CDR3: CASSQDRDTGELFF
V: TRBV3-1/TRBV3-2
J: TRBJ2-2

CDR3: CASSSLRPGQGSDTQYF
V: TRBV7-3
J: TRBJ2-3

CDR3: CASSRTGTGAEEQYF
V: TRBV28
J: TRBJ2-7

CDR3: CASSTIRETQYF
V: TRBV6-6
J: TRBJ2-5

CDR3: CASSLGQDGYTF
V: TRBV5-1
J: TRBJ1-2

CDR3: CATIASGASMRNEQYF
V: TRBV10-3
J: TRBJ2-7

CDR3: CASAQGSGNTIYF
V: TRBV19
J: TRBJ1-3

CDR3: CASSYLVAYGYTF
V: TRBV12-3/TRBV12-4
J: TRBJ1-2

CDR3: CATSAGTDTQYF
V: TRBV24-1
J: TRBJ2-3

CDR3: CASSRDTDQPQHF
V: TRBV18
J: TRBJ1-5

CDR3: CASSQDIGQGASNYGYTF
V: TRBV4-3
J: TRBJ1-2

CDR3: CASSRDIRYEQYF
V: TRBV4-3
J: TRBJ2-7

CDR3: CATGVLRTGELFF
V: TRBV24-1
J: TRBJ2-2